Detailed here is one T cell receptor (beta chain). Its antigen is unknown. cDNA libraries for TRB were generated by 5' RACE incorporating UMI labels. From its re-call of the 5' RACE reads, TCRdb lists each CDR3 protein once, without DNA. The data show 150,000 or so distinct CDR3 sequences, and the top ten clones hold approximately 0.27%. These data originate in a study of CXCR3-negative and CXCR3-positive naive CD8 T cells. Germline CDR1 and CDR2: LGHDT and YNNKEL (reference sequence). The CDR3 loop spans 16 amino acids. Study-wide results and caveats: Naive CXCR3-positive cells had TRB CDR3s more hydrophobic than those of CXCR3-negative naive cells.

The material sequenced was naive CXCR3+ CD8+ T cells from blood. Subset reported: CD45RO-CCR7+CD27+CD95- naive CD8+ T cells expressing CXCR3 (TNR3+). The chain links TRBV3-1 to TRBJ2-7; TCRdb designates TRBD1, a call that cannot be tested without DNA. The receptor was derived from a human donor in good health. Some clones in this sample may be carry-over from other donors' samples. The CDR3 here is CASSQDPGGDGYEQYF.